This passage covers 14 T cell receptor beta chains from one sample sequenced in a study of CD8 T cells in Susac syndrome. With random hexamers, about 0.45 to 1 ug RNA was reverse transcribed. Via MiXCR, TCRdb re-called the immunoSEQ multiplex PCR reads, giving one row per CDR3 protein. The sample yields 150,000 to 200,000 distinct CDR3 sequences, about 94% seen once. Sequenced material: CD4+ T cells from PBMCs. The receptors derive from a human donor in good health.

This sequence joins TRBV9 and TRBJ2-7; D might be TRBD1 or TRBD2, each matching 5 bases. The CDR3 has 14 amino acids. V lost 5 bases to trimming and J lost 6 bases, with 18 bases between them. Germline V gene data show CDR1 as SGDLS and CDR2 as YYNGEE. The CDR3 coding sequence is TGTGCCAGCAGTCTCAATGTGGGGGACCTCGAGCAGTACTTC. Translating it yields CASSLNVGDLEQYF.

The J gene is TRBJ2-7, the V gene TRBV20-1; a possible D gene is TRBD1 (6 bases). The ends were cut back, 6 bases at V and 2 bases at J, with 14 bases in the middle. CDR3 length: 13 residues. Germline lookup yields CDR1 DFQATT and CDR2 SNEGSKA (reference sequence). The CDR3 loop reads CSAYQGPTYEQYF. Written as DNA, the CDR3 is TGCAGTGCCTACCAGGGGCCGACCTACGAGCAGTACTTC.

In nucleotides, the CDR3 is TGCAGCTCGTACAGAGCTAACTATGGCTACACCTTC. Its protein is CSSYRANYGYTF. This chain links TRBV29-1 with TRBJ1-2; no clear D gene. The germline gives CDR1 SQVTM, CDR2 ANQGSEA. The CDR3 runs 12 residues. Trimming took 8 bases from V and 0 from J, leaving 10 bases between them. The full variable domain, with the rest looked up from reference TRBV29-1 and TRBJ1-2, is SAVISQKPSRDICQRGTSLTIQCQVDSQVTMMFWYRQQPGQSLTLIATANQGSEATYESGFVIDKFPISRPNLTFSTLTVSNMSPEDSSIYLCSSYRANYGYTFGSGTRLTVV.

This clonotype was seen only once. The V gene is TRBV4-1, the J gene TRBJ2-7; no reliable D call. V was cut by 4 bases and J by 3 bases, with 16 bases left in between. Germline values: CDR1 MGHRA, CDR2 YSYEKL. The CDR3 is made up of 15 amino acids. Written as DNA, the CDR3 is TGCGCCAGCAGCCGAACGGGCCTGTCCCACTACGAGCAGTACTTC. It translates to CASSRTGLSHYEQYF.

This chain uses TRBV6-5 with TRBJ1-2, with D unresolved. The CDR3 is 12 residues long. The ends were cut back, 5 bases at V and 12 bases at J, with 16 bases in the middle. Germline CDR1 MNHEY, CDR2 SVGAGI. CDR3 sequence reads: CASSDPPGSNTF. DNA of the CDR3: TGTGCCAGCAGTGACCCGCCGGGGTCTAACACCTTC.

The CDR3 spells CASSPFLQGTPEAFF. In DNA form, the CDR3 reads TGTGCCAGCAGTCCTTTTCTTCAGGGGACGCCTGAAGCTTTCTTT. The J gene is TRBJ1-1, the V gene TRBV6-1; D might be TRBD1 (6 bases). Germline CDR1 and CDR2: MNHNS and SASEGT. V shed 5 bases and J shed 6 bases, with 19 bases lying between them. The CDR3 consists of 15 residues.

The gene calls are TRBV29-1 and TRBJ1-1; possibly TRBD1 for D (6 bases). The germline V gene has CDR1 SQVTM and CDR2 ANQGSEA. The CDR3 length is 13 residues. Trimming removed 7 bases from V and 5 bases from J, with 17 bases in between. The CDR3 DNA reads TGCAGCGGGATGGACACTCAGGGGACTGAAGCTTTCTTT. Translating gives CSGMDTQGTEAFF.

This clonotype was observed a handful of times. The chain links TRBV12-3 or TRBV12-4 to TRBJ2-5; D call uncertain. This CDR3 spans 14 amino acids. With 5 bases removed from V and 1 base from J, the gap between germline ends came to 11 bases. The CDR3 region has the DNA TGTGCCAGCAGTCCGGTTATGGGCCAAGAGACCCAGTACTTC. Translation: CASSPVMGQETQYF.

In this sample, this clonotype turned up once. V usage is TRBV10-3 and J usage is TRBJ2-1; no clear D gene. Trimming stripped 8 bases from V and 4 bases from J, with 15 bases between. The CDR3 has 14 residues. Germline CDR1 reads ENHRY; CDR2 reads SYGVKD. CDR3: CAISSDISYNEQFF. CDR3 nucleotide sequence: TGTGCCATCTCGAGCGACATTTCATACAATGAGCAGTTCTTC.

This rearrangement joins TRBV19 to TRBJ1-1, with D unresolved. The ends were cut back, 3 bases at V and 1 base at J, with 6 bases in the middle. The germline V gene encodes CDR1 LNHDA and CDR2 SQIVND (reference sequence). The CDR3 extends over 13 amino acids. The CDR3 region is CASSITRNTEAFF. The CDR3 DNA reads TGTGCCAGTAGTATCACTAGGAACACTGAAGCTTTCTTT.

This chain connects TRBV5-6 to TRBJ2-5; D is tentatively TRBD1 or TRBD2 (5 bases each). Germline values: CDR1 SGHDT, CDR2 YYEEEE. With 0 bases removed from V and 7 bases from J, the gap between germline ends came to 22 bases. The CDR3 has 17 amino acids. CDR3 amino acids: CASSLAAVRATRGTQYF. DNA of the CDR3: TGTGCCAGCAGCTTGGCCGCTGTGAGGGCTACTAGGGGGACCCAGTACTTC.

This chain connects TRBV7-2 to TRBJ2-1; 7 bases map to TRBD1. Germline CDR1 is SGHTA and CDR2 is FQGNSA. The J segment lost 3 bases and the V segment lost 2 bases, leaving 7 bases of the junction unmatched. The CDR3 contains 16 residues. The DNA for the CDR3 is TGTGCCAGCAGCTTAAACCGGGACAGAATCTACAATGAGCAGTTCTTC. This gives the protein CASSLNRDRIYNEQFF.

The chain uses TRBV5-1 and TRBJ2-1; no reliable D call. V gave up 4 bases and J gave up 7 bases, with 12 bases separating them. Germline V CDR1 and CDR2: SGHRS, YFSETQ. This CDR3 region has 13 residues. The CDR3 DNA follows: TGCGCCAGCAGCCTAACCCCCGGGAATGAGCAGTTCTTC. Translated: CASSLTPGNEQFF. The whole variable domain, remainder taken from reference TRBV5-1 and TRBJ2-1, is KAGVTQTPRYLIKTRGQQVTLSCSPISGHRSVSWYQQTPGQGLQFLFEYFSETQRNKGNFPGRFSGRQFSNSRSEMNVSTLELGDSALYLCASSLTPGNEQFFGPGTRLTVL.

The V and J genes are TRBV29-1 and TRBJ1-1; TRBD1 might be the D (5 bases). The V gene lost 5 bases and the J gene lost 6 bases, with 28 bases spanning the gap. CDR3 length: 17 residues. The germline V gene encodes CDR1 SQVTM and CDR2 ANQGSEA. CDR3 sequence reads: CSVKVGFAPFGGAEAFF. The CDR3 nucleotides read TGCAGCGTTAAAGTAGGGTTTGCGCCGTTTGGGGGGGCTGAAGCTTTCTTT.